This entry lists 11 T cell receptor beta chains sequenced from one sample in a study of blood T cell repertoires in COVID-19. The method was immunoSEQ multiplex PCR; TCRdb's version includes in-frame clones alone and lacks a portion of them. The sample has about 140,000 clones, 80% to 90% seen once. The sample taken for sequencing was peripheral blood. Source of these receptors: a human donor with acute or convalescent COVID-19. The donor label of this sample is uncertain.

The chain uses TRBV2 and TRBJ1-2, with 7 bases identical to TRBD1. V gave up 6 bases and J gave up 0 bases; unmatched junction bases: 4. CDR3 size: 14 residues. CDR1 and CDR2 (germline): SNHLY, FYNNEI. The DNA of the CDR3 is TGTGCCAGCAGGGGACAGTTAGCTAACTATGGCTACACCTTC. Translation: CASRGQLANYGYTF.

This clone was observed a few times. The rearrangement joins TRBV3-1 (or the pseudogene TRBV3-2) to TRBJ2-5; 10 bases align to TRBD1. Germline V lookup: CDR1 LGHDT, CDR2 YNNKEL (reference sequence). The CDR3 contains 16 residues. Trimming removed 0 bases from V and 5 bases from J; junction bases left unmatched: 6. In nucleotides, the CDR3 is TGTGCCAGCAGCCAAGATCTGACAGGGGGCAAGGAGACCCAGTACTTC. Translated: CASSQDLTGGKETQYF.

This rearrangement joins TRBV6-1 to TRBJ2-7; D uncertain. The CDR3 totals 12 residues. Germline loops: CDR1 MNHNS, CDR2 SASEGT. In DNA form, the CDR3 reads TGTGCCAGCAGTGAAGGTGAGCCTATGATATCCGTC. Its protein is CASSEGEPMISV.

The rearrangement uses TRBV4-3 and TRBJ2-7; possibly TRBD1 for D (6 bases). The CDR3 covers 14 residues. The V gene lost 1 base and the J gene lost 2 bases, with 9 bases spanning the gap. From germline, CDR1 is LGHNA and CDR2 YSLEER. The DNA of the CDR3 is TGCGCCAGCAGCCAAGGGACAGCAGCCTACGAGCAGTACTTC. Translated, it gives CASSQGTAAYEQYF.

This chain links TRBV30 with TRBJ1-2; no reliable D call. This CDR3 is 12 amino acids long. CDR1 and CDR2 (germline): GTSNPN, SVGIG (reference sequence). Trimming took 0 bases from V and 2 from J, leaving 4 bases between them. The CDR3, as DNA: TGTGCCTGGAGTGTACACAACTATGGCTACACCTTC. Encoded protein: CAWSVHNYGYTF.

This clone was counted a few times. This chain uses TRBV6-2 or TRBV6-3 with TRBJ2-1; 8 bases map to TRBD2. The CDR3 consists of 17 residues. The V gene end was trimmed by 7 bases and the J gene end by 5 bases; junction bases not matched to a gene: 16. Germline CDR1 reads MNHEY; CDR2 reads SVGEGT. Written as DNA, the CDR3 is TGTGCCAGCATCCCCCACCCGGGGACTAGAAAAGACAATGAGCAGTTCTTC. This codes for CASIPHPGTRKDNEQFF.

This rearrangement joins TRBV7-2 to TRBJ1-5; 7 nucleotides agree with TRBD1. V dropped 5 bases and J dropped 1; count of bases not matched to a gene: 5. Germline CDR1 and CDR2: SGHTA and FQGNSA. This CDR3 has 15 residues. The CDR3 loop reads CASSENRGSNQPQHF. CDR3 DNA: TGTGCCAGCAGCGAGAACAGGGGAAGCAATCAGCCCCAGCATTTT.

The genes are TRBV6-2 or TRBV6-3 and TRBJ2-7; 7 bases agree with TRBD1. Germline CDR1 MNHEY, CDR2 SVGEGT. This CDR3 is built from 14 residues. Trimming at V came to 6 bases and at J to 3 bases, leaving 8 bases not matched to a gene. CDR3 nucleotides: TGTGCCAGCAGCCCTCCGGGACAGTACTACGAGCAGTACTTC. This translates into CASSPPGQYYEQYF.

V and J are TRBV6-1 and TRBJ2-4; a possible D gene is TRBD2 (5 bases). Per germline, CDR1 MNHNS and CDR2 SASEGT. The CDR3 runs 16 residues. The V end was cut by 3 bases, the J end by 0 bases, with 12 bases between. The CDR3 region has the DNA TGTGCCAGCAGTGAGGTGGAGGCAATAGCCAAAAACATTCAGTACTTC. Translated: CASSEVEAIAKNIQYF.

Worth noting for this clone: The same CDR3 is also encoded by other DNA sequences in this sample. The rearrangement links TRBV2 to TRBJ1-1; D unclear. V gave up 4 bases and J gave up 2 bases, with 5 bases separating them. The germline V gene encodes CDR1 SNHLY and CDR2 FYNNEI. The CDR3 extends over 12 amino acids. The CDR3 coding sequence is TGTGCCAGCAGTGCAGGCAACACTGAAGCTTTCTTT. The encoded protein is CASSAGNTEAFF. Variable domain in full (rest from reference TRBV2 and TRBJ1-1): EPEVTQTPSHQVTQMGQEVILRCVPISNHLYFYWYRQILGQKVEFLVSFYNNEISEKSEIFDDQFSVERPDGSNFTLKIRSTKLEDSAMYFCASSAGNTEAFFGQGTRLTVV.

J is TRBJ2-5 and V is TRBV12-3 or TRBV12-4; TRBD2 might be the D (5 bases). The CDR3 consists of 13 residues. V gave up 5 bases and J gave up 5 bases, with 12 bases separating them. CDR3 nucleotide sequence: TGTGCCAGCAGTAGTCGGGATCACGAGACCCAGTACTTC. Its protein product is CASSSRDHETQYF.